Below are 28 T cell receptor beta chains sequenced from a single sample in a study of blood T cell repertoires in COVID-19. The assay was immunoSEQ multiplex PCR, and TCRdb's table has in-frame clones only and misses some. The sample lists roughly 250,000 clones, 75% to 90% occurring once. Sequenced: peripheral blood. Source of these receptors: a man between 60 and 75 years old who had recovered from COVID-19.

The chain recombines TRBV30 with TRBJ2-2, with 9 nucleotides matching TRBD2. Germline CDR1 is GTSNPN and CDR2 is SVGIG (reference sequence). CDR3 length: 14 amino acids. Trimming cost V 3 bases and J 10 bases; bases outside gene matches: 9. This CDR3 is CAWSRTSESAELFF. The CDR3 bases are TGTGCCTGGAGCAGGACTAGCGAGTCTGCGGAGCTGTTTTTT.

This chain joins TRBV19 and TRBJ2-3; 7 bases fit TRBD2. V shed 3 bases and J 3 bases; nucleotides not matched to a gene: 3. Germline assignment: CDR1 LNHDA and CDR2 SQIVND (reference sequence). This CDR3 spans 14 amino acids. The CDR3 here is CASSIQRGTDTQYF. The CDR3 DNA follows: TGTGCCAGTAGTATCCAGCGGGGAACAGATACGCAGTATTTT. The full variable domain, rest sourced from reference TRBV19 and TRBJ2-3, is DGGITQSPKYLFRKEGQNVTLSCEQNLNHDAMYWYRQDPGQGLRLIYYSQIVNDFQKGDIAEGYSVSREKKESFPLTVTSAQKNPTAFYLCASSIQRGTDTQYFGPGTRLTVL.

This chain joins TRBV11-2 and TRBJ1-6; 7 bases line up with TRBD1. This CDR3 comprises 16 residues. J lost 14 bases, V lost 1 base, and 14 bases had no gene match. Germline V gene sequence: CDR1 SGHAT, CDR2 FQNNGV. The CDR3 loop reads CASSLGGGTAGITLHF. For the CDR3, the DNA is TGTGCCAGCAGCTTAGGCGGCGGGACAGCCGGCATCACCCTCCACTTT.

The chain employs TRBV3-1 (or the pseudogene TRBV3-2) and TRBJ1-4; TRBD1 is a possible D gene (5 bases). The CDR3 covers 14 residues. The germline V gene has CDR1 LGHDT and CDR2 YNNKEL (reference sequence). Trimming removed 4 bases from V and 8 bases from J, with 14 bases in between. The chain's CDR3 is CASSLTGGGEKLFF. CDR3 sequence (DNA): TGTGCCAGCAGCCTTACTGGGGGAGGGGAAAAACTGTTTTTT.

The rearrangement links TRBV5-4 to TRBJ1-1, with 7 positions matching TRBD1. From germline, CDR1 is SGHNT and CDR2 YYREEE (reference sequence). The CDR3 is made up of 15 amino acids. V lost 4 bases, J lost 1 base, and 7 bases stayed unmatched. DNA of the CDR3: TGTGCCAGCAGCACCAGACAGGGCCCGAACACTGAAGCTTTCTTT. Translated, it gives CASSTRQGPNTEAFF.

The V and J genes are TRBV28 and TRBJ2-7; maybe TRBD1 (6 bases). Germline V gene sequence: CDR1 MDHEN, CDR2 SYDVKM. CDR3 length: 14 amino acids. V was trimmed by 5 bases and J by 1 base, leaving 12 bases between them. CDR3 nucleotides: TGTGCCAGCAGTACGCGGACAGCTTCCTACGAGCAGTACTTC. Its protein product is CASSTRTASYEQYF. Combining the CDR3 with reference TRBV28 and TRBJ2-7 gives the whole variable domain DVKVTQSSRYLVKRTGEKVFLECVQDMDHENMFWYRQDPGLGLRLIYFSYDVKMKEKGDIPEGYSVSREKKERFSLILESASTNQTSMYLCASSTRTASYEQYFGPGTRLTVT.

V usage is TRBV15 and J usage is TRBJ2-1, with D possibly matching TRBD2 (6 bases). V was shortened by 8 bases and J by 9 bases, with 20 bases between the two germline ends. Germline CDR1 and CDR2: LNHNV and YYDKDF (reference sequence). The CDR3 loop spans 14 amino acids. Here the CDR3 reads CATSASVQLGEQFF. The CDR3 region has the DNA TGTGCCACCTCGGCTAGCGTGCAACTAGGTGAGCAGTTCTTC.

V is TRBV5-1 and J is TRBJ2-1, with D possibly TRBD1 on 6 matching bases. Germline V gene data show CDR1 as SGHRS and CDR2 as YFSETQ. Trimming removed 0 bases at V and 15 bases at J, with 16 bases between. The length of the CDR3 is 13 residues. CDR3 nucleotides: TGCGCCAGCAGCTTGGACGCAGGGGCCCGACTGTTCTTC. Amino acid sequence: CASSLDAGARLFF.

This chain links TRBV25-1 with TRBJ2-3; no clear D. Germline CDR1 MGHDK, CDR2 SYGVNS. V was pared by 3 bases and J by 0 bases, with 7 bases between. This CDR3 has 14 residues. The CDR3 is CASSDSRSTDTQYF. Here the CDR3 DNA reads TGTGCCAGCAGTGACTCCCGGAGCACAGATACGCAGTATTTT.

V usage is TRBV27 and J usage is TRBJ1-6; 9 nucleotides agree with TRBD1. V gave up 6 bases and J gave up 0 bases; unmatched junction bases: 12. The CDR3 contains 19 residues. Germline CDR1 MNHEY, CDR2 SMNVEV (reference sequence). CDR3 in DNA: TGTGCCAGCAGCCGAAGGGCACAGGGGGCGAGCTCCTATAATTCACCCCTCCACTTT. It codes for CASSRRAQGASSYNSPLHF.

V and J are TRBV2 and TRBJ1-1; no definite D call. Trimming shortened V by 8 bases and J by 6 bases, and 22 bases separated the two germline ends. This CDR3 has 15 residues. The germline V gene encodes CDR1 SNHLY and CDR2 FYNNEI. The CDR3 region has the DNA TGTGCCAGCGGGAGGCAGGAGCAAGCTACATCTGAAGCTTTCTTT. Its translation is CASGRQEQATSEAFF.

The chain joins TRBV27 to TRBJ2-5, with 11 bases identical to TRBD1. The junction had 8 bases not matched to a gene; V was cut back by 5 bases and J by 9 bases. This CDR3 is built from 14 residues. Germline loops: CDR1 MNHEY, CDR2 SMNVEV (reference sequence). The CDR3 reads CASSLNPGQGAQYF. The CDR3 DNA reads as TGTGCCAGCAGTCTAAATCCGGGACAGGGGGCCCAGTACTTC.

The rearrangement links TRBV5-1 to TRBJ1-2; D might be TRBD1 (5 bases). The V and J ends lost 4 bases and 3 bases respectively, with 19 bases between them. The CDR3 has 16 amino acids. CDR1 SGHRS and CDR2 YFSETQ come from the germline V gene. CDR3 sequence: CASSLRLTATYYGYTF. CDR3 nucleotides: TGCGCCAGCAGCCTTCGTTTGACAGCGACCTACTATGGCTACACCTTC.

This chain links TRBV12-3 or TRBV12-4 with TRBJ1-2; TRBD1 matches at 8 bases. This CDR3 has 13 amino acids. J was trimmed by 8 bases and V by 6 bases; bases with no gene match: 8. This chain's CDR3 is CASSLGQGRGYTF. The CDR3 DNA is TGTGCCAGCAGCCTCGGACAGGGAAGGGGCTACACCTTC.

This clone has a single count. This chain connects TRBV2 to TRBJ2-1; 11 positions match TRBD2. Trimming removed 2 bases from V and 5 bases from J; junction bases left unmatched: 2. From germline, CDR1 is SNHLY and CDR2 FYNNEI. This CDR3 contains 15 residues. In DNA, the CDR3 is TGTGCCAGCAGTGAAACTAGCGGGGGCCACAATGAGCAGTTCTTC. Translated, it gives CASSETSGGHNEQFF.

CDR3 loop: CASSMGLSRSYEQYF. The CDR3 DNA reads as TGTGCCAGTAGTATGGGACTCTCTCGCTCCTACGAGCAGTACTTC. The chain combines TRBV19 with TRBJ2-7; weak D call: TRBD2 (6 bases). Germline CDR1 reads LNHDA; CDR2 reads SQIVND (reference sequence). V was pared by 3 bases and J by 0 bases, with 12 bases between. The CDR3 contains 15 residues.

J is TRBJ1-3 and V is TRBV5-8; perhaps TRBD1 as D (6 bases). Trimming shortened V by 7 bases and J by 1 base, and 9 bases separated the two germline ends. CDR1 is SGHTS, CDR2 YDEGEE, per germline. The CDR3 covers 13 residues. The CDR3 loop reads CASEQGSGNTIYF. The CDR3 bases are TGTGCCAGCGAACAGGGATCTGGAAACACCATATATTTT. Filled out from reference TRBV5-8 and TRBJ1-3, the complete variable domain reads EAGVTQSPTHLIKTRGQQATLRCSPISGHTSVYWYQQALGLGLQFLLWYDEGEERNRGNFPPRFSGRQFPNYSSELNVNALELEDSALYLCASEQGSGNTIYFGEGSWLTVV.

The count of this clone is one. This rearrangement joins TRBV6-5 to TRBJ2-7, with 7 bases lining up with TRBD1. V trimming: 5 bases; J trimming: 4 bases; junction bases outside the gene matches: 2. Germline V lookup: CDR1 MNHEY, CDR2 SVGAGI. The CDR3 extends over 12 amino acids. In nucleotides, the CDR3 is TGTGCCAGCAGTCACAGGGGTTACGAGCAGTACTTC. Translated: CASSHRGYEQYF.

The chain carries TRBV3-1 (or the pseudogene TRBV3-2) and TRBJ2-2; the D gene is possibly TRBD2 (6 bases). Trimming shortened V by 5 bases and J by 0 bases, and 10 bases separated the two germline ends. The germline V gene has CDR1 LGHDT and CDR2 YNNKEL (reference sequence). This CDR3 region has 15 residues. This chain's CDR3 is CASSRDFSNTGELFF. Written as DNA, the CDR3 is TGTGCCAGCAGCAGGGACTTCTCGAACACCGGGGAGCTGTTTTTT.

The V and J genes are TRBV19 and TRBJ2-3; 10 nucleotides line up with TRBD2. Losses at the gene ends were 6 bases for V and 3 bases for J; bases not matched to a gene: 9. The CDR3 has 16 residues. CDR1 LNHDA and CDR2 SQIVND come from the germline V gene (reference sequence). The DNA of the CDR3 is TGTGCCAGTAGCTCACTAGCGGGGCGCGGAACAGATACGCAGTATTTT. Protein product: CASSSLAGRGTDTQYF.

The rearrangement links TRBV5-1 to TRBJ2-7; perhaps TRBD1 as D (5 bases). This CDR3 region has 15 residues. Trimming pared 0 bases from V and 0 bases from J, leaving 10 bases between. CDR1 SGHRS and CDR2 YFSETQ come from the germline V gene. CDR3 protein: CASSLAGSPSYEQYF. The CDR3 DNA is TGCGCCAGCAGCTTGGCAGGGTCCCCCTCCTACGAGCAGTACTTC.

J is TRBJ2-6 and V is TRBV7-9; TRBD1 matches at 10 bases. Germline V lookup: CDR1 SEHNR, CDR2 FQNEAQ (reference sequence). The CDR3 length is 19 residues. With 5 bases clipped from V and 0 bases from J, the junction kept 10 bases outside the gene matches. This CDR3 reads CASSTIPGQGYSGANVLTF. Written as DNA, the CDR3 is TGTGCCAGCAGCACAATCCCGGGACAGGGGTACTCTGGGGCCAACGTCCTGACTTTC.

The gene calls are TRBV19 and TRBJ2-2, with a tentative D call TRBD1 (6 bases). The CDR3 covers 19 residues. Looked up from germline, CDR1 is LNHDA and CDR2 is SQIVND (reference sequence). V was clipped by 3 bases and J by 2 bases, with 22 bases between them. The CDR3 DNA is TGTGCCAGTAGTATCCGACAGGTAGAATCAAGCGCTAACACCGGGGAGCTGTTTTTT. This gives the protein CASSIRQVESSANTGELFF.

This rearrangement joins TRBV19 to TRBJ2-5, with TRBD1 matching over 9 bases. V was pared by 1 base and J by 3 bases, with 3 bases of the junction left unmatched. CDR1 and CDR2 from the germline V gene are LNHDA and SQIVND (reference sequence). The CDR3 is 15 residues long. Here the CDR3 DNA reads TGTGCCAGTAGTATAGGCCGGGACAGGGAAGAGACCCAGTACTTC. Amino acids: CASSIGRDREETQYF.

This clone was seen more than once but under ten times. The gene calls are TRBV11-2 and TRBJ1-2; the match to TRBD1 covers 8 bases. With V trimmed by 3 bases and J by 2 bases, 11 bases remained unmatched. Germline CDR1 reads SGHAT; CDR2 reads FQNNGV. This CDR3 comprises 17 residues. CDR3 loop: CASSLGLGRGPNYGYTF. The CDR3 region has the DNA TGTGCCAGCAGCTTGGGCCTGGGCAGGGGGCCCAACTATGGCTACACCTTC.

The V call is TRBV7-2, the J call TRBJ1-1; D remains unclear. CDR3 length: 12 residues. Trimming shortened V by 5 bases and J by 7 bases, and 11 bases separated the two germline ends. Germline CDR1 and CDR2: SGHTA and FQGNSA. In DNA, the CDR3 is TGTGCCAGCAGCCCCATCGGGAGTGAAGCTTTCTTT. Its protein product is CASSPIGSEAFF.

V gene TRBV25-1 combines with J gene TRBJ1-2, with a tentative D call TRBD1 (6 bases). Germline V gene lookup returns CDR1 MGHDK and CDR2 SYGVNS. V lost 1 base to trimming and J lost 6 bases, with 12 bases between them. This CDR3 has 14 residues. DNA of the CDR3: TGTGCCAGCAGTGAATTAGACAGGTTTCATGGCTACACCTTC. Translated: CASSELDRFHGYTF.

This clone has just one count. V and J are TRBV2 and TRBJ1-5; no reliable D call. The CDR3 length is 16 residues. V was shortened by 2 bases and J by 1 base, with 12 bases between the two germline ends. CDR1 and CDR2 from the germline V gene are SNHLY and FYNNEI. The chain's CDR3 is CASSEHGVSSNQPQHF. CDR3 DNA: TGTGCCAGCAGTGAACACGGGGTTTCGAGCAATCAGCCCCAGCATTTT.